The entry that follows covers one T cell receptor (beta chain) sequence. Antigen: not known. The CDR3 covers 16 residues. The germline gives CDR1 MNHEY, CDR2 SMNVEV (reference sequence). Libraries were UMI-labeled 5' RACE TRB cDNA. TCRdb re-called the 5' RACE reads and shows each CDR3 protein once, DNA omitted. Recorded for this sample: several thousand distinct CDR3 sequences. The data stem from a study of CXCR3-negative and CXCR3-positive naive CD8 T cells. Study in general: The dataset comprises about 135 million TRB reads in total, with about 1.5 +/- 0.3 million reads per library.

General study results and limits: Most assays were run on fresh PBMCs (CXCR3 expression partially decreased after cryopreservation). Diversity proved comparably high across both naive subsets and much lower in memory CD8+ cells. Researchers report that CXCR3-positive naive cells carry more hydrophobic TRB CDR3s than CXCR3-negative naive cells. Memory cells differed in TRBV-TRBJ usage, but naive CXCR3-negative and CXCR3-positive cells had similar usage.

The source is a human donor in good health. Some clones in this sample may be carry-over from other donors' samples. Sequencing was carried out using naive CXCR3+ CD8+ T cells from blood. Subset reported: CD45RO-CCR7+CD27+CD95- naive CD8+ T cells expressing CXCR3 (TNR3+). The chain is built from TRBV27 and TRBJ2-7. CDR3 sequence: CASSLTETGTRYEQYF.